These 28 T cell receptor beta chains originate from one sample sequenced in a study of type 1 regulatory T cells. From the reads, TCRdb called clonotypes with MiXCR, one entry per CDR3 protein. In the table there are over 90,000 distinct CDR3 sequences, roughly 28% of which are singletons. Sequences were obtained from CD4+ T cells, either the whole sample or a sorted fraction (not recorded which). Receptors originate from a human donor in good health.

The rearrangement joins TRBV6-1 to TRBJ2-1, with 9 bases fitting TRBD1. V trimming: 8 bases; J trimming: 9 bases; junction bases outside the gene matches: 11. CDR1 and CDR2 (germline): MNHNS, SASEGT. This CDR3 is built from 14 residues. This CDR3 reads CASVPPGQGGEQFF. The CDR3 nucleotides are TGTGCCAGCGTCCCACCGGGACAGGGCGGTGAGCAGTTCTTC.

Many counts were recorded for this clonotype. This sequence joins TRBV4-3 and TRBJ2-7; D ambiguous. Germline loops: CDR1 LGHNA, CDR2 YSLEER. This CDR3 is 14 amino acids long. V gave up 8 bases and J gave up 2 bases, with 16 bases separating them. The CDR3 sequence is CASPDRRNPYEQYF. In DNA form, the CDR3 reads TGCGCCAGCCCCGACCGACGAAATCCCTACGAGCAGTACTTC.

This clonotype was seen a handful of times. This sequence joins TRBV29-1 and TRBJ2-1; D gene unclear. The CDR3 totals 17 residues. V dropped 6 bases and J dropped 2 bases, with 23 bases sitting between them. The germline V gene has CDR1 SQVTM and CDR2 ANQGSEA. CDR3 in DNA: TGCAGCGTCCAACCACTCCTAACCGTCGTTACCTACAATGAGCAGTTCTTC. This gives the protein CSVQPLLTVVTYNEQFF.

V is TRBV6-5 and J is TRBJ2-5, with D perhaps matching TRBD1 (6 bases). V gave up 7 bases and J gave up 2 bases, with 17 bases separating them. The CDR3 runs to 15 residues. Germline V gene sequence: CDR1 MNHEY, CDR2 SVGAGI. The CDR3 reads CASTKFGTQQETQYF. The CDR3 DNA is TGTGCCAGCACCAAATTCGGGACACAACAAGAGACCCAGTACTTC.

This clonotype has a handful of counts. The V call is TRBV12-2, the J call TRBJ2-1; the D call in the table, TRBD1, was not verified against the DNA. TRBV12-2 is labeled a pseudogene. CDR3 length: 18 amino acids. CDR3 coding DNA: TGTGCAAGTCGCTTCGGGTTAGAAGGTGGACATTGGGGGTGGGTGCAGTTCTTC. Protein product: CASRFGLEGGHWGWVQFF.

The chain's CDR3 is CASSYSGGEQYF. The CDR3 coding sequence is TGTGCCAGCAGTTACTCGGGAGGGGAGCAGTACTTC. The chain carries TRBV6-5 and TRBJ2-7, with 7 bases aligning to TRBD2. The V gene's germline CDR1 is MNHEY and CDR2 SVGAGI. The trim removed 0 bases at V and 7 bases at J, leaving 0 bases unmatched. The CDR3 runs to 12 residues.

V usage is TRBV5-1 and J usage is TRBJ2-1; 7 bases are shared with TRBD1. The trim removed 4 bases at V and 1 base at J, leaving 17 bases unmatched. The CDR3 is 19 residues long. Germline CDR1 and CDR2: SGHRS and YFSETQ. The CDR3 spells CASSPLPPDRVESYNEQFF. DNA of the CDR3: TGCGCCAGCAGCCCCCTTCCCCCCGACAGGGTTGAGTCCTACAATGAGCAGTTCTTC.

The table lists this clonotype with a few counts. The rearrangement links TRBV12-3 or TRBV12-4 to TRBJ1-1; TRBD1 agrees at 7 bases. The CDR3 has 12 amino acids. Losses at the gene ends were 3 bases for V and 9 bases for J; bases not matched to a gene: 4. In DNA, the CDR3 is TGTGCCAGCAGTTTTATGGGACAGCAAGCTTTCTTT. Translated: CASSFMGQQAFF.

The chain uses TRBV7-2 and TRBJ2-3; 8 nucleotides agree with TRBD2. CDR3 length equals 17 residues. The junction had 11 bases not matched to a gene; V was cut back by 1 base and J by 5 bases. Germline V gives CDR1 SGHTA, CDR2 FQGNSA. The CDR3 loop reads CASSLVVTGGPGDTQYF. CDR3 sequence (DNA): TGTGCCAGCAGCTTAGTCGTAACGGGAGGGCCGGGAGATACGCAGTATTTT.

The genes are TRBV7-2 and TRBJ1-5; D is unresolved. The V gene's germline CDR1 is SGHTA and CDR2 FQGNSA. With 4 bases removed from V and 6 bases from J, the gap between germline ends came to 10 bases. The CDR3 loop spans 13 amino acids. CDR3 residues: CASSSRAGQPQHF. CDR3 DNA: TGTGCCAGCAGCTCCCGGGCAGGTCAGCCCCAGCATTTT.

This clonotype was picked up a small number of times. The V and J genes are TRBV6-2 or TRBV6-3 and TRBJ1-1; D unclear. The CDR3 length is 14 residues. The ends were cut back, 0 bases at V and 0 bases at J, with 5 bases in the middle. Germline V gives CDR1 MNHEY, CDR2 SVGEGT. The CDR3 nucleotides read TGTGCCAGCAGTTACTCTCAGTTGAACACTGAAGCTTTCTTT. It yields the protein CASSYSQLNTEAFF.

V and J are TRBV30 and TRBJ1-1; no definite D call. Trimming took off 4 bases at V and 1 base at J, with 13 bases between the two ends. CDR1 is GTSNPN and CDR2 is SVGIG in the germline V gene (reference sequence). The CDR3 is 14 amino acids. In nucleotides, the CDR3 is TGTGCCTGGAATTCCCCAGGCGGGAACACTGAAGCTTTCTTT. As protein: CAWNSPGGNTEAFF.

This clonotype was seen at least ten times. The chain joins TRBV5-1 to TRBJ2-3, with D unresolved. Looked up from germline, CDR1 is SGHRS and CDR2 is YFSETQ. The CDR3 loop spans 14 amino acids. The ends were cut back, 9 bases at V and 0 bases at J, with 14 bases in the middle. The CDR3 nucleotides read TGCGCCACCGGAATGGGCGGTAGCACAGATACGCAGTATTTT. Its translation is CATGMGGSTDTQYF.

This clonotype has a handful of counts. This chain joins TRBV15 and TRBJ2-2; D remains ambiguous. From germline, CDR1 is LNHNV and CDR2 YYDKDF (reference sequence). Trimming cost V 0 bases and J 1 base, with 0 bases left between them. This CDR3 has 13 residues. CDR3 in amino acids: CATSRENTGELFF. The CDR3 coding sequence is TGTGCCACCAGCAGAGAGAACACCGGGGAGCTGTTTTTT.

This clonotype was seen only a few times. V gene TRBV6-6 combines with J gene TRBJ2-5; the D gene is possibly TRBD2 (6 bases). Trimming pared 2 bases from V and 5 bases from J, leaving 18 bases between. This CDR3 has 16 amino acids. From germline, CDR1 is MNHNY and CDR2 SVGAGI (reference sequence). CDR3 sequence: CASSYLTGTYMETQYF. CDR3 in DNA: TGTGCCAGCAGTTACCTGACGGGGACTTATATGGAGACCCAGTACTTC.

V and J are TRBV29-1 and TRBJ2-5, with 7 bases that match TRBD1. The germline CDR1 and CDR2 sequences are SQVTM and ANQGSEA. This CDR3 is built from 12 residues. V shed 3 bases and J 4 bases; nucleotides not matched to a gene: 2. Here the CDR3 reads CSVDPGGETQYF. CDR3 in DNA: TGCAGCGTTGATCCAGGGGGAGAGACCCAGTACTTC.

The chain is built from TRBV20-1 and TRBJ1-5; 9 bases map to TRBD1. This CDR3 spans 15 amino acids. The trim removed 8 bases at V and 0 bases at J, leaving 8 bases unmatched. Germline assignment: CDR1 DFQATT and CDR2 SNEGSKA (reference sequence). The CDR3 loop is CSSGTGTYSNQPQHF. In DNA form, the CDR3 reads TGCAGTTCCGGGACAGGGACGTATAGCAATCAGCCCCAGCATTTT.

The chain couples TRBV29-1 to TRBJ2-3; 16 bases map to TRBD2. Germline CDR1 reads SQVTM; CDR2 reads ANQGSEA. V gave up 4 bases and J gave up 6 bases; unmatched junction bases: 7. The CDR3 is 16 residues long. The DNA for the CDR3 is TGCAGCGTTGCACCGGGACTAGCGGGAGGGCCTGATACGCAGTATTTT. Protein: CSVAPGLAGGPDTQYF.

The rearrangement joins TRBV7-2 to TRBJ2-1; D is perhaps TRBD2 (6 bases). Germline V gene lookup returns CDR1 SGHTA and CDR2 FQGNSA. This CDR3 comprises 15 residues. V lost 1 base, J lost 8 bases, and 15 bases lay in between. The CDR3 loop reads CASSLEAGWVYEQFF. The CDR3 coding sequence is TGTGCCAGCAGCTTAGAGGCGGGATGGGTGTATGAGCAGTTCTTC.

The gene calls are TRBV20-1 and TRBJ2-5; 9 nucleotides match TRBD2. Per germline, CDR1 DFQATT and CDR2 SNEGSKA (reference sequence). V was clipped by 3 bases and J by 4 bases; unmatched bases: 9. The CDR3 loop spans 15 amino acids. The CDR3 bases are TGCAGTGCTAGTTTTGGCGGGAGGGCCTTAGAGACCCAGTACTTC. Amino acid sequence: CSASFGGRALETQYF.

This clonotype was seen more than once but under ten times. The chain combines TRBV5-1 with TRBJ2-1; 8 nucleotides match TRBD2. The CDR3 consists of 17 residues. Per the germline V gene, CDR1 is SGHRS and CDR2 is YFSETQ. The junction had 11 bases not matched to a gene; V was cut back by 2 bases and J by 4 bases. The CDR3 DNA reads as TGCGCCAGCAGCTTCGGCCCTCTAGCGGGCGGATACAATGAGCAGTTCTTC. It specifies CASSFGPLAGGYNEQFF.

The chain recombines TRBV10-3 with TRBJ2-3; 10 bases align to TRBD2. The V segment lost 0 bases and the J segment 4 bases; nucleotides outside the gene matches: 4. Germline lookup yields CDR1 ENHRY and CDR2 SYGVKD. CDR3 size: 16 residues. CDR3 coding DNA: TGTGCCATCAGTGAGTCGATGCTAGCGGGAGCAGATACGCAGTATTTT. Translating gives CAISESMLAGADTQYF.

V is TRBV12-3 or TRBV12-4 and J is TRBJ2-1; 10 nucleotides match TRBD2. This CDR3 spans 17 amino acids. The V and J ends lost 6 bases and 7 bases, in that order; junction bases with no gene match: 15. CDR3 bases: TGTGCCAGCAGCACACGGGGGAGCGGGAGGGCCATAAATGAGCAGTTCTTC. Protein: CASSTRGSGRAINEQFF.

This clonotype has only a few counts. The chain has TRBV5-5 and TRBJ2-7; D ambiguous. Germline CDR1 reads SGHKS; CDR2 reads YYEKEE (reference sequence). The CDR3 has 15 residues. V was pared by 4 bases and J by 0 bases, with 14 bases between. The CDR3 is CASSPPRQLSYEQYF. The DNA for the CDR3 is TGTGCCAGCAGCCCACCGCGGCAACTCTCCTACGAGCAGTACTTC.

This clonotype was observed a handful of times. The chain employs TRBV25-1 and TRBJ2-1; possible D gene TRBD2, 6 bases. The CDR3 covers 14 residues. Germline CDR1 reads MGHDK; CDR2 reads SYGVNS. Trimming removed 3 bases at V and 5 bases at J, with 11 bases between. Here the CDR3 reads CASSDQASDNEQFF. DNA of the CDR3: TGTGCCAGCAGTGACCAGGCTAGCGACAATGAGCAGTTCTTC.

This clonotype came up a few times. The chain employs TRBV4-1 and TRBJ2-3; tentative D call: TRBD2 (6 bases). Germline loops: CDR1 MGHRA, CDR2 YSYEKL. The CDR3 loop spans 15 amino acids. The V end lost 1 base, the J end lost 4 bases, and 12 bases lay between the germline ends. The CDR3 sequence: CASSQVSSGADTQYF. CDR3 sequence (DNA): TGCGCCAGCAGCCAAGTAAGTTCGGGAGCAGATACGCAGTATTTT.

Concerning this clonotype itself: Its ends do not fully match the called genes, so a read error is possible. The chain couples TRBV2 to TRBJ2-7; 7 bases match TRBD1. The germline CDR1 and CDR2 sequences are SNHLY and FYNNEI. The CDR3 has 12 amino acids. The CDR3 loop is CASRQGPYERYF. The DNA of the CDR3 is TGTGCCAGTCGACAGGGACCATACGAGCGGTACTTC.

V and J are TRBV19 and TRBJ2-2; D gene uncertain. From germline, CDR1 is LNHDA and CDR2 SQIVND (reference sequence). This CDR3 has 15 amino acids. V lost 3 bases and J lost 0, with 8 bases in between. CDR3 DNA sequence: TGTGCCAGTAGTATTAAGGGCTCGAACACCGGGGAGCTGTTTTTT. Its protein product is CASSIKGSNTGELFF.